This T cell receptor (beta chain) was observed in a study of PD-L1 blockade in urothelial cancer. V lost 8 bases, J lost 3 bases, and 13 bases lay in between. Germline loops: CDR1 KGHSY, CDR2 FQNENV. This CDR3 has 13 residues. Whole-study findings and limits: At 3 weeks on treatment, tumor-associated clones expanded more with durable benefit.

The data were produced by immunoSEQ multiplex PCR, yet TCRdb's version contains in-frame clones alone and is incomplete. This table holds around 35,000 clones, over 65% found once. Regarding this clone: Antigen: not known.

Each patient contributed between 1 and 8 total time points of blood mononuclear cells, pretreatment and during treatment. The source of this sequence is a man between 60 and 75 years old with urothelial cancer. The chain carries TRBV16 and TRBJ1-1; D remains unclear. The material was PBMCs, obtained around atezolizumab (anti-PD-L1) treatment. The DNA for the CDR3 is TGTGCCAGCTGCCGGGCCGGGGACACTGAAGCTTTCTTT. This sequence encodes CASCRAGDTEAFF.